These 9 T cell receptor beta chains came from one sample sequenced in a study of technical replicates of blood from four donors. Libraries were prepared by immunoSEQ multiplex PCR; TCRdb keeps only in-frame clonotypes and omits some of them. Here the sample spans approximately 10,000 clones, 90% to 95% being singletons. The sample taken for sequencing was PBMCs. The source of these receptors is a human donor in good health.

The V gene is TRBV5-6, the J gene TRBJ1-4; 10 nucleotides line up with TRBD1. J was trimmed by 0 bases and V by 1 base; bases with no gene match: 3. Germline V CDR1 and CDR2: SGHDT, YYEEEE. The CDR3 has 17 residues. The CDR3 bases are TGTGCCAGCAGCTTGACGGGGACAGGGGCAACTAATGAAAAACTGTTTTTT. It encodes CASSLTGTGATNEKLFF.

The rearrangement links TRBV7-9 to TRBJ2-7; D gene uncertain. The CDR3 totals 12 residues. With 1 base removed from V and 3 bases from J, the gap between germline ends came to 4 bases. Germline CDR1 reads SEHNR; CDR2 reads FQNEAQ (reference sequence). In DNA, the CDR3 is TGTGCCAGCAGCTTAGTTAGCTACGAGCAGTACTTC. Encoded protein: CASSLVSYEQYF.

This clone showed up just once. V and J are TRBV6-1 and TRBJ1-2; 7 nucleotides agree with TRBD1. The length of the CDR3 is 14 residues. V dropped 4 bases and J dropped 4; count of bases not matched to a gene: 6. Germline loops: CDR1 MNHNS, CDR2 SASEGT. In DNA form, the CDR3 reads TGTGCCAGCAGTGTGACAGGGAGCGGCTATGGCTACACCTTC. Its protein product is CASSVTGSGYGYTF.

The chain is built from TRBV28 and TRBJ1-1, with TRBD1 as a possible D gene (5 bases). Germline CDR1 is MDHEN and CDR2 is SYDVKM. V was cut by 5 bases and J by 3 bases, with 19 bases left in between. CDR3 length equals 16 residues. The CDR3 DNA follows: TGTGCCAGCAGTCCCGGGGGGGGAGGGGTCTACACTGAAGCTTTCTTT. This gives the protein CASSPGGGGVYTEAFF.

This chain's CDR3 is CAWTLLGGYGYTF. DNA of the CDR3: TGTGCCTGGACCCTCCTCGGCGGTTACGGCTACACCTTC. The V call is TRBV30, the J call TRBJ1-2; unclear D gene. CDR3 length equals 13 residues. With 4 bases removed from V and 8 bases from J, the gap between germline ends came to 17 bases. Germline CDR1 is GTSNPN and CDR2 is SVGIG (reference sequence).

The chain carries TRBV10-1 and TRBJ1-1, with 7 bases identical to TRBD1. The V gene end was trimmed by 1 base and the J gene end by 12 bases; junction bases not matched to a gene: 8. The germline V gene encodes CDR1 WNHNN and CDR2 SYGVQD (reference sequence). The CDR3 contains 13 residues. The CDR3, as DNA: TGCGCCAGCAGTGAGTATCGGGACAGACTTTCTTTCTTT. Its protein product is CASSEYRDRLSFF.

The rearrangement uses TRBV9 and TRBJ2-5; 9 nucleotides align to TRBD1. J gave up 4 bases and V 3 bases, and 7 bases lay outside the gene matches. Germline CDR1 SGDLS, CDR2 YYNGEE. The CDR3 runs 15 residues. The CDR3 here is CASSARTGETETQYF. CDR3 nucleotides: TGTGCCAGCAGCGCGAGGACAGGGGAGACAGAGACCCAGTACTTC.

A single count supports this clone. The CDR3 DNA sequence: TGTGCCAGCAGCCCCCGGGCCGGGGAGCTGTTTTTT. It is translated as CASSPRAGELFF. J is TRBJ2-2 and V is TRBV6-5; D remains ambiguous. This CDR3 spans 12 amino acids. The germline V and J ends were trimmed by 6 bases and 6 bases, with 8 bases remaining between them. Looked up from germline, CDR1 is MNHEY and CDR2 is SVGAGI.

V and J are TRBV7-3 and TRBJ2-3, with D possibly being TRBD2 (5 bases). Germline assignment: CDR1 SGHTA and CDR2 FQGTGA. The V end was cut by 5 bases, the J end by 2 bases, with 14 bases between. This CDR3 is 15 amino acids long. This CDR3 is CASSPGLATTDTQYF. CDR3 nucleotide sequence: TGTGCCAGCAGCCCTGGGCTAGCTACCACAGATACGCAGTATTTT.